Listed here are 14 T cell receptor beta chains from one sample, sequenced in a study of graft-versus-host responses after intestinal transplantation. Assay: immunoSEQ multiplex PCR; the TCRdb copy retains only in-frame clones and omits some. The sample consists of 70,000 or so clones, roughly 84% of them appearing once. The antigens for these receptors are not known. The specimen was unstimulated CD4+ T cells sorted from spleen or lymph node cells, collected before transplant. The receptors originated from a human donor who was the organ donor for an intestinal transplant.

The chain combines TRBV30 with TRBJ1-6; 8 nucleotides agree with TRBD1. Germline V CDR1 and CDR2: GTSNPN, SVGIG (reference sequence). Trimming at V came to 6 bases and at J to 9 bases, leaving 13 bases not matched to a gene. The CDR3 has 15 residues. CDR3 protein: CACPPNGQGGSPLHF. CDR3 sequence (DNA): TGTGCCTGTCCCCCCAACGGACAGGGTGGTTCACCCCTCCACTTT.

The chain uses TRBV11-1 and TRBJ1-1, with D possibly being TRBD1 (5 bases). Germline CDR1 reads SGHAT; CDR2 reads FQDESV (reference sequence). CDR3 length: 12 residues. V was cut by 4 bases and J by 7 bases, with 10 bases left in between. The chain's CDR3 is CASSSDRLEAFF. CDR3 DNA: TGTGCCAGCAGCTCAGACAGACTTGAAGCTTTCTTT.

The V gene is TRBV18, the J gene TRBJ2-2; perhaps TRBD1 as D (6 bases). This CDR3 contains 15 residues. V was trimmed by 3 bases and J by 4 bases, leaving 12 bases between them. The germline CDR1 and CDR2 sequences are KGHSH and LQKENI. CDR3 region: CASSPGQPPTGELFF. Written as DNA, the CDR3 is TGTGCCAGCTCACCCGGACAGCCTCCCACCGGGGAGCTGTTTTTT.

V and J are TRBV5-1 and TRBJ2-7; the D gene is possibly TRBD1 (5 bases). Germline V lookup: CDR1 SGHRS, CDR2 YFSETQ. The CDR3 has 14 residues. V dropped 4 bases and J dropped 0 bases, with 11 bases sitting between them. CDR3 DNA sequence: TGCGCCAGCAGCGGCTTTCAGGGCTCCTACGAGCAGTACGTC. It specifies CASSGFQGSYEQYV.

The chain joins TRBV7-8 to TRBJ1-1; 10 nucleotides line up with TRBD1. The length of the CDR3 is 14 residues. Germline V lookup: CDR1 SGHVS, CDR2 FQNEAQ. The J segment lost 5 bases and the V segment lost 5 bases, leaving 5 bases of the junction unmatched. CDR3 sequence: CASSAGQGRTEAFF. The CDR3 DNA reads TGTGCCAGCAGCGCGGGACAGGGGAGGACTGAAGCTTTCTTT.

A remark on this clone: The junction departs from germline at one end; a sequencing error may be responsible. The chain uses TRBV7-7 and TRBJ2-5, with D possibly TRBD2 on 5 matching bases. The CDR3 is 13 amino acids. Germline V lookup: CDR1 SSHAT, CDR2 FNYEAQ (reference sequence). The CDR3 reads CASSYPGGETQYF. The CDR3 region has the DNA TGTGCTAGCAGCTATCCAGGCGGGGAGACCCAGTACTTC.

The chain recombines TRBV11-3 with TRBJ2-3; 7 bases align to TRBD2. Trimming removed 5 bases from V and 6 bases from J; junction bases left unmatched: 2. The CDR3 totals 12 residues. CDR1 is SGHNT, CDR2 YENEEA, per germline. The CDR3 reads CASSPRGDTQYF. In DNA, the CDR3 is TGTGCCAGCAGCCCGCGGGGGGATACGCAGTATTTT.

V is TRBV28 and J is TRBJ2-2; D is unclear. V was clipped by 4 bases and J by 2 bases, with 8 bases between them. Germline V CDR1 and CDR2: MDHEN, SYDVKM. There are 14 residues in the CDR3. Here the CDR3 reads CASSSPTNTGELFF. Here the CDR3 DNA reads TGTGCCAGCAGTTCCCCGACAAACACCGGGGAGCTGTTTTTT.

The chain is built from TRBV5-6 and TRBJ1-1, with D possibly TRBD1 on 6 matching bases. Trimming pared 5 bases from V and 4 bases from J, leaving 21 bases between. The CDR3 sequence is 16 residues long. Germline loops: CDR1 SGHDT, CDR2 YYEEEE. DNA for the CDR3: TGTGCCAGCAGATTGATTGTTGGACAGAGAATCACTGAAGCTTTCTTT. Its protein is CASRLIVGQRITEAFF.

This chain's CDR3 is CASSLSGVYQETQYF. CDR3 coding DNA: TGTGCCAGCAGCTTATCGGGGGTGTACCAAGAGACCCAGTACTTC. V and J are TRBV7-3 and TRBJ2-5; tentative D call: TRBD2 (6 bases). Germline V lookup: CDR1 SGHTA, CDR2 FQGTGA. The V end was cut by 2 bases, the J end by 0 bases, with 10 bases between. The CDR3 contains 15 residues. The full variable domain, in which reference TRBV7-3 and TRBJ2-5 provide the parts outside the CDR3, is GAGVSQTPSNKVTEKGKYVELRCDPISGHTALYWYRQSLGQGPEFLIYFQGTGAADDSGLPNDRFFAVRPEGSVSTLKIQRTERGDSAVYLCASSLSGVYQETQYFGPGTRLLVL.

This clone was observed a single time. The chain links TRBV6-6 to TRBJ1-2; D is perhaps TRBD1 (5 bases). Germline V lookup: CDR1 MNHNY, CDR2 SVGAGI (reference sequence). The CDR3 sequence is 13 residues long. V lost 8 bases and J lost 3, with 13 bases in between. CDR3 region: CASGRGDYYGYTF. As DNA, the CDR3 is TGTGCCAGCGGGCGGGGGGATTACTATGGCTACACCTTC.

CDR3 loop: CASSEALGRDTEAFF. The CDR3, as DNA: TGTGCCAGCAGTGAAGCGTTAGGGAGGGACACTGAAGCTTTCTTT. J is TRBJ1-1 and V is TRBV2; D is unclear. The length of the CDR3 is 15 residues. Per germline, CDR1 SNHLY and CDR2 FYNNEI. V was trimmed by 0 bases and J by 3 bases, leaving 11 bases between them.

The V call is TRBV5-4, the J call TRBJ2-1; 10 bases agree with TRBD2. Trimming at V came to 1 base and at J to 4 bases, leaving 5 bases not matched to a gene. Germline V gene lookup returns CDR1 SGHNT and CDR2 YYREEE (reference sequence). This CDR3 spans 16 amino acids. The CDR3 here is CASSLSGGVVYNEQFF. The DNA for the CDR3 is TGTGCCAGCAGCTTGAGCGGGGGGGTCGTATACAATGAGCAGTTCTTC.

This clone was found a few times. A read error may account for a junction end that differs from germline. V usage is TRBV11-2 and J usage is TRBJ2-2; 11 nucleotides line up with TRBD2. This CDR3 contains 12 residues. CDR1 and CDR2 from the germline V gene are SGHAT and FQNNGV. CDR3 amino acids: CASSKTSGGLFF. DNA for the CDR3: TGTGCCAGCAGCAAAACTAGCGGGGGGCTGTTTTTT.